This T cell receptor beta chain was sequenced in a study of shared clonotypes between healthy human individuals (dated by TCRdb to between 2020 and 2021). In the study overall: The cohort comprised two women and a few men aged 18 to 49 years. Per donor, three plates each were used for CD4 naive and CD4 memory, two for CD8 naive, and one for CD8 memory. Blood TCR repertoires of four to six healthy adults were deeply sequenced to estimate repertoire size and the extent of clonotype sharing between individuals. To increase sequencing depth and limit assay-specific biases, different laboratories used diverse techniques to prepare libraries and sequence TCR repertoires. Leukapheresis yielded between about 0.94 and 9.5 billion PBMCs per donor.

The cysteine opens and the phenylalanine closes a CDR3 of 14 amino acids. Of all the DNA, just the CDR3 is kept, 42 bases in frame from base 1. Via the germline V gene, CDR1 is SGHVS and CDR2 FQNEAQ. V drops 1 base and J drops 5 bases, leaving 12 bases in between. Findings and caveats that apply to the study as a whole: Estimated clonotype richness was generally larger for naive than for memory subsets. Sampling was restricted to blood, and TCR repertoires in tissue are likely to differ from TCR repertoires in blood. Compared with non-shared clonotypes, clonotypes shared by all four sorted-subset donors had higher generation probabilities. Across several donors, around 5% of naive CD4, 3% to 3.5% of naive CD8, about 2.3% of memory CD4, and over 0.35% of memory CD8 clonotypes were shared. Based on pairwise subsampling, the degree of clonotype sharing among donors was expected to be affected by sequencing depth. Incomplete sequencing was indicated by rarefaction of sorted-subset datasets, despite the large sequencing depth. The small number of donors limited the genetic and exposure-history diversity represented.

Regarding this clone: Its antigen is not yet known. One base away there is no much larger clone; base qualities are not given.

The donors were healthy, HIV-negative adults with no recently reported acute infections or vaccinations. All donors were Caucasian adults living in Nashville, Tennessee, USA. CD8 memory samples combined magnetically selected CD45RO+ cells with CCR7-negative CD45RA+ effector memory (TemRA) cells. Blood was obtained by leukapheresis, after which PBMCs were separated by Ficoll-Histopaque density gradient centrifugation and cryopreserved in liquid nitrogen vapor phase. Analytical flow cytometry was used to check the purity and quantity of every magnetically sorted T cell population. From each sorted fraction, genomic DNA was isolated and quantified by UV absorbance on a Nanodrop 2000c. Using the deep immunoSEQ assay, multiplex PCR amplified TCR CDR3 regions from genomic DNA. Genomic DNA extracted from each cell subset was distributed evenly over all wells of several immunoSEQ 96-well plates, and each plate served as one replicate. For sorted subsets, roughly 190 ng of genomic DNA, equivalent to some 33,000 T cell genomes, went into each replicate PCR. Purified libraries were quantified with a Qubit 3.0 fluorometer, sized on a Bioanalyzer 2100, and re-quantified with the KAPA Library Quantification kit. Every immunoSEQ 96-well plate was sequenced on a dedicated single-read 150-cycle Illumina NextSeq 550 flow cell. The source study handled its data this way. The immunoSEQ output contained only junctional sequences without quality scores, so filtering could not match that applied to full-length reads. To assign V/J genes and CDR3, sequences were annotated using PyIR, a Python wrapper for IgBLAST v1.9, with IMGT germline references. Reads with weak V/J assignments (E-value above 1e-6), missing CDR3, stop codons, out-of-frame junctions, or ambiguous translated residues were removed. A V3J clonotype was defined by an identical inferred V gene, J gene, and CDR3 amino acid sequence. Percentage overlap between repertoires was calculated by dividing the number of shared unique clonotypes by the size of the smaller repertoire. Repertoire richness was assessed with RTK rarefaction, the Chao1 estimator, and Recon v2.1 estimates of unobserved clonotypes. Generation probabilities for all TCRbeta clonotypes obtained by the gDNA method from several donors were computed using OLGA. What TCRdb holds here is the immuneACCESS table cut down to in-frame rearrangements. Part of the clones is not present; checked against another copy, under half of the missing clones reflect an unresolved V gene, and the others are unexplained. V and J calls and clone size are those listed in that table; D and trimming were worked out from the DNA. Here the sample has 600,000 to 750,000 clones; 90% occur a single time. The ten largest account for 34% of the sample.

Sequenced material: memory CD8+ T cells from PBMCs. This specimen's cell subset or site label, interpreted: CD45RO+ cells pooled with CCR7-negative TemRA cells. The receptor was derived from a young man in good health. Some clones in this sample may be carry-over from other donors' samples. Recombination connected TRBV7-8 to TRBJ2-7, with the D gene uncertain. CDR3 reads: CASSLGGAQNEQYF. Here is the DNA: TGTGCCAGCAGCTTAGGCGGAGCCCAAAACGAGCAGTACTTC.